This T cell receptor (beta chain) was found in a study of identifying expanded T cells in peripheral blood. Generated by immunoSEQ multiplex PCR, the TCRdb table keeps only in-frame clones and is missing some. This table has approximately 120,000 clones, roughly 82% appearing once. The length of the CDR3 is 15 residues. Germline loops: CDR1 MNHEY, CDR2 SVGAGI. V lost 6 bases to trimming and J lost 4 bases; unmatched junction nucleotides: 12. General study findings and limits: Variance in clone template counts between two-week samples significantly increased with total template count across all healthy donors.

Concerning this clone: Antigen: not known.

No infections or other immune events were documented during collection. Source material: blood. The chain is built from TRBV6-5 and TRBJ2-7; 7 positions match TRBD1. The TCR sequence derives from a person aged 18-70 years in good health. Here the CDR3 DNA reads TGTGCCAGCAGACCCCCGGGACAGCTTCGGTACGAGCAGTACTTC. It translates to CASRPPGQLRYEQYF.